These 15 T cell receptor beta chains were sequenced from one sample in a study of blood T cell repertoires in COVID-19 (dated by TCRdb to the early 2020s). The library relied on the immunoSEQ multiplex PCR assay. The table was pulled from immuneACCESS by TCRdb, which kept in-frame rearrangements only. Such tables lose some clones; where checked, under half of the loss comes from unresolved V genes, and the rest has no known cause. The sample data list about 200,000 clones, and around 79% of these were observed just once. The biggest ten clones account for 5.5% to 7% of the sample. Sequenced sample: peripheral blood. The receptors derive from a woman aged 40 to 55 with COVID-19, enrolled during active disease.

This clone came up a few times. The chain carries TRBV12-5 and TRBJ1-2; possibly TRBD1 for D (6 bases). CDR1 is LGHNT and CDR2 is FRNRAP in the germline V gene. This CDR3 is built from 13 residues. Trimming pared 5 bases from V and 3 bases from J, leaving 10 bases between. The CDR3 nucleotides are TGTGCTAGTGGTACAGGGAACGACTATGGCTACACCTTC. Translated: CASGTGNDYGYTF.

CDR3 residues: CASQDMGDTPSNQPQHF. The CDR3, as DNA: TGTGCCAGCCAAGACATGGGGGACACCCCTAGCAATCAGCCCCAGCATTTT. This rearrangement joins TRBV2 to TRBJ1-5; TRBD1 is a possible D gene (6 bases). The length of the CDR3 is 17 residues. Germline V lookup: CDR1 SNHLY, CDR2 FYNNEI. Trimming took 8 bases from V and 0 from J, leaving 20 bases between them.

The CDR3 bases are TGTGCCAGCAGCTTATCTAGCAGGGGATATGACGAGCAGTACTTC. It specifies CASSLSSRGYDEQYF. The chain employs TRBV7-2 and TRBJ2-7; TRBD1 might be the D (6 bases). The V gene's germline CDR1 is SGHTA and CDR2 FQGNSA. The CDR3 loop spans 15 amino acids. V was clipped by 2 bases and J by 5 bases, with 16 bases between them.

The chain joins TRBV24-1 to TRBJ2-2, with a possible D match to TRBD2 (5 bases). This CDR3 region has 16 residues. V lost 6 bases and J 3 bases, leaving 16 bases between the germline ends. Germline loops: CDR1 KGHDR, CDR2 SFDVKD. DNA of the CDR3: TGTGCCACCAGTTCTGACGCATACGGGGACACCGGGGAGCTGTTTTTT. Encoded protein: CATSSDAYGDTGELFF.

V gene TRBV30 combines with J gene TRBJ2-1, with D unclear. V was pared by 2 bases and J by 5 bases, with 10 bases between. The CDR3 consists of 13 residues. Germline V gene data show CDR1 as GTSNPN and CDR2 as SVGIG (reference sequence). The CDR3, as DNA: TGTGCCTGGAGTCGAAACTTTGACAATGAGCAGTTCTTC. It yields the protein CAWSRNFDNEQFF.

The CDR3: CAYIRSGGAPGANVLTF. The DNA for the CDR3 is TGTGCCTATATCCGATCGGGGGGGGCGCCTGGGGCCAACGTCCTGACTTTC. The V gene is TRBV7-2, the J gene TRBJ2-6; TRBD2 matches 8 bases. This CDR3 is 17 amino acids long. Germline V CDR1 and CDR2: SGHTA, FQGNSA. After removal of 11 bases from V and 2 bases from J, the junction contained 14 bases not matched to a gene.

V usage is TRBV29-1 and J usage is TRBJ1-1, with a tentative D call TRBD1 (5 bases). Germline V gene lookup returns CDR1 SQVTM and CDR2 ANQGSEA. Trimming stripped 1 base from V and 7 bases from J, with 10 bases between. The CDR3 is made up of 12 amino acids. The CDR3 coding sequence is TGCAGCGTTGAAGGACAGTCCTTTGAAGCTTTCTTT. This codes for CSVEGQSFEAFF.

This clone was seen at least ten times. The chain uses TRBV9 and TRBJ2-2; possible D gene TRBD1, 5 bases. Germline CDR1 reads SGDLS; CDR2 reads YYNGEE. Trimming took 4 bases from V and 5 from J, leaving 18 bases between them. The CDR3 is made up of 16 amino acids. This chain's CDR3 is CASSWVAGPQTGELFF. DNA for the CDR3: TGTGCCAGCAGCTGGGTGGCAGGGCCCCAAACCGGGGAGCTGTTTTTT. Looking up the rest from reference TRBV9 and TRBJ2-2 gives the full variable domain: DSGVTQTPKHLITATGQRVTLRCSPRSGDLSVYWYQQSLDQGLQFLIQYYNGEERAKGNILERFSAQQFPDLHSELNLSSLELGDSALYFCASSWVAGPQTGELFFGEGSRLTVL.

The V gene is TRBV10-3, the J gene TRBJ2-7; 9 bases align to TRBD2. CDR1 is ENHRY, CDR2 SYGVKD, per germline. There are 15 residues in the CDR3. The V segment lost 0 bases and the J segment 5 bases; nucleotides outside the gene matches: 5. As DNA, the CDR3 is TGTGCCATCAGTGAGTCGGCGGGAGGGTTCGACGAGCAGTACTTC. Its translation is CAISESAGGFDEQYF.

This sequence joins TRBV30 and TRBJ2-5; D not resolved. This CDR3 spans 11 amino acids. CDR1 and CDR2 (germline): GTSNPN, SVGIG (reference sequence). V lost 4 bases and J 5 bases, leaving 8 bases between the germline ends. Written as DNA, the CDR3 is TGTGCCTGGACCCAGAGGGAGACCCAGTACTTC. It is translated as CAWTQRETQYF.

This chain connects TRBV3-1 (or the pseudogene TRBV3-2) to TRBJ1-2, with 7 bases lining up with TRBD1. The germline V gene encodes CDR1 LGHDT and CDR2 YNNKEL (reference sequence). J was trimmed by 7 bases and V by 3 bases; bases with no gene match: 2. This CDR3 is built from 12 residues. CDR3 in amino acids: CASSQTGSGYTF. The CDR3 coding sequence is TGTGCCAGCAGCCAGACAGGGTCTGGCTACACCTTC.

This clone is a singleton in its sample. The genes are TRBV5-1 and TRBJ2-3; 12 nucleotides align to TRBD2. The CDR3 is 15 residues long. Trimming took 4 bases from V and 6 from J; bases not matched to a gene: 6. Germline CDR1 is SGHRS and CDR2 is YFSETQ. CDR3 protein: CASSKTSGRTDTQYF. In nucleotides, the CDR3 is TGCGCCAGCAGCAAAACTAGCGGGAGGACCGATACGCAGTATTTT.

The chain couples TRBV6-5 to TRBJ2-1, with D hard to call. Trimming took 2 bases from V and 0 from J, leaving 11 bases between them. CDR1 is MNHEY and CDR2 is SVGAGI in the germline V gene. The CDR3 length is 16 residues. The CDR3 spells CASSYTLSHSYNEQFF. In DNA form, the CDR3 reads TGTGCCAGCAGTTACACTCTGTCCCACTCCTACAATGAGCAGTTCTTC.

This clone was recorded once. The V gene is TRBV5-1, the J gene TRBJ2-1; 8 nucleotides line up with TRBD2. CDR1 SGHRS and CDR2 YFSETQ come from the germline V gene. This CDR3 has 17 amino acids. V trimming: 0 bases; J trimming: 9 bases; junction bases outside the gene matches: 14. For the CDR3, the DNA is TGCGCCAGCAGCTTGGATGGTAGCGGGAATATCGATCCTGAGCAGTTCTTC. It specifies CASSLDGSGNIDPEQFF.

This clone occurred a few times. V usage is TRBV30 and J usage is TRBJ2-7, with TRBD1 identical over 7 bases. This CDR3 has 13 amino acids. V trimming: 2 bases; J trimming: 7 bases; junction bases outside the gene matches: 8. The V gene's germline CDR1 is GTSNPN and CDR2 SVGIG (reference sequence). CDR3 amino acids: CAWSQGQVREQYF. The CDR3 bases are TGTGCCTGGAGTCAAGGACAGGTCCGGGAGCAGTACTTC.